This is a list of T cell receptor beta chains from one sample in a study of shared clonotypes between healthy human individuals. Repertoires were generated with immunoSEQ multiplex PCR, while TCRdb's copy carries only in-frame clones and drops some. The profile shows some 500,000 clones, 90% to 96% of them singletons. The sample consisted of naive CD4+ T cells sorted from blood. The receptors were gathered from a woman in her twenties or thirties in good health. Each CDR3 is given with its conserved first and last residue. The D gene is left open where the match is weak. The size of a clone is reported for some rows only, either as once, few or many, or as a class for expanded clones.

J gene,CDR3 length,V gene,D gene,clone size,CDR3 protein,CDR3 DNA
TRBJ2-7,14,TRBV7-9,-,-,CASSPKDSRYEQYF,TGTGCCAGCAGCCCCAAAGACAGCCGCTACGAGCAGTACTTC
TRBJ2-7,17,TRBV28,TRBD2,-,CASSLPVAGLSSYEQYF,TGTGCCAGCAGTTTACCGGTAGCGGGACTTAGCTCCTACGAGCAGTACTTC
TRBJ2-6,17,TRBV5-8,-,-,CASSRTAIPAGANVLTF,TGTGCCAGCAGCAGGACAGCCATTCCCGCCGGGGCCAACGTCCTGACTTTC
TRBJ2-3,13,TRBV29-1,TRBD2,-,CSGLAGSTDTQYF,TGCAGCGGACTAGCGGGTAGCACAGATACGCAGTATTTT
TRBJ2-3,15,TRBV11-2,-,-,CASSLAGPSTDTQYF,TGTGCCAGCAGCTTAGCGGGGCCTAGCACAGATACGCAGTATTTT
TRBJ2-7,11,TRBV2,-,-,CASSVGYEQYF,TGTGCCAGCAGTGTCGGCTACGAGCAGTACTTC
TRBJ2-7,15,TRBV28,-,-,CASSFKGGRPYEQYF,TGTGCCAGCAGTTTTAAGGGGGGGAGACCATACGAGCAGTACTTC
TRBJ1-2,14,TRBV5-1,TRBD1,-,CASSFNRGGYGYTF,TGCGCCAGCTCCTTTAACAGGGGAGGCTATGGCTACACCTTC
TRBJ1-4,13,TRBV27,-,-,CASSPVRHEKLFF,TGTGCCAGCAGTCCGGTCAGGCATGAAAAACTGTTTTTT
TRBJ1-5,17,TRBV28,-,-,CASSGRALFSGNQPQHF,TGTGCCAGCAGTGGCCGGGCGCTGTTTTCTGGCAATCAGCCCCAGCATTTT
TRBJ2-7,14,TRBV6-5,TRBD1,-,CASSRGQGTYEQYF,TGTGCCAGCAGCCGTGGACAGGGGACCTACGAGCAGTACTTC
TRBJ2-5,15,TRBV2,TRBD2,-,CASSSQGLAKETQYF,TGTGCCAGCAGCTCTCAGGGACTAGCCAAAGAGACCCAGTACTTC
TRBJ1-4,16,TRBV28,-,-,CASSRSKTPTNEKLFF,TGTGCCAGCAGTCGCTCAAAAACACCAACTAATGAAAAACTGTTTTTT
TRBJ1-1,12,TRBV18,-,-,CASSLPGQEAFF,TGTGCCAGCTCACTTCCAGGGCAGGAAGCTTTCTTT
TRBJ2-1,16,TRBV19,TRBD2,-,CASNLREASSYNEQFF,TGTGCCAGTAATTTGCGGGAGGCCAGCTCCTACAATGAGCAGTTCTTC
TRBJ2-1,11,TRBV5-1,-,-,CASSSAGEQFF,TGCGCCAGCAGCTCCGCGGGCGAGCAGTTCTTC
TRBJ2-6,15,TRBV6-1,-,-,CASSTGTSGANVLTF,TGTGCCAGCAGTACAGGGACCTCTGGGGCCAACGTCCTGACTTTC
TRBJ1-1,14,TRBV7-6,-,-,CASGARGWDTEAFF,TGTGCCAGCGGCGCGAGAGGTTGGGACACTGAAGCTTTCTTT
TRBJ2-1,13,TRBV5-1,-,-,CASSPDSYNEQFF,TGCGCCAGCAGCCCGGACAGTTACAATGAGCAGTTCTTC
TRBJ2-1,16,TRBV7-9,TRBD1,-,CASSELGGGFYNEQFF,TGTGCCAGCAGCGAGTTAGGGGGCGGGTTCTACAATGAGCAGTTCTTC
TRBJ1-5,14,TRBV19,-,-,CASQGGDSNQPQHF,TGTGCCAGTCAAGGGGGGGATAGCAATCAGCCCCAGCATTTT
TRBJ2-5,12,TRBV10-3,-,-,CAISVWGETQYF,TGTGCCATCAGTGTGTGGGGAGAGACCCAGTACTTC
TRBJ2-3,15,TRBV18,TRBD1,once,CASSPPRTGADTQYF,TGTGCCAGCTCACCACCGAGGACAGGGGCAGATACGCAGTATTTT
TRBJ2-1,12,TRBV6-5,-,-,CASSYSGRKQFF,TGTGCCAGCAGTTATTCTGGACGGAAGCAGTTCTTC
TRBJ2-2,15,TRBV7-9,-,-,CASRPPGVDTGELFF,TGTGCCAGCAGACCACCAGGGGTGGACACCGGGGAGCTGTTTTTT
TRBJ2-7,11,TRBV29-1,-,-,CSVANTEEQYF,TGCAGCGTTGCGAACACCGAAGAGCAGTACTTC
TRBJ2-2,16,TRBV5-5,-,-,CASSFGGSVSTGELFF,TGTGCCAGCAGCTTTGGAGGGTCGGTTAGTACGGGGGAGCTGTTTTTT
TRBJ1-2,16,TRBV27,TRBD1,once,CASRGQGATANYGYTF,TGTGCCAGCAGGGGACAGGGGGCAACAGCTAACTATGGCTACACCTTC
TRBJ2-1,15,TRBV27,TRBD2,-,CASSLFSGGPNEQFF,TGTGCCAGCAGTTTATTTTCGGGAGGGCCCAATGAGCAGTTCTTC
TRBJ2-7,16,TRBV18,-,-,CASSPGLAGRSYEQYF,TGTGCCAGCTCACCAGGGTTAGCAGGTCGCTCCTACGAGCAGTACTTC
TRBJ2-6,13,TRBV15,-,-,CATRISGANVLTF,TGTGCCACCAGGATCTCTGGGGCCAACGTCCTGACTTTC
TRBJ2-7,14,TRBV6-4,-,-,CASSVEMGSTEQYF,TGTGCCAGCAGTGTCGAGATGGGTAGCACCGAGCAGTACTTC
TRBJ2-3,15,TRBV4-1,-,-,CASSQVTEDADTQYF,TGCGCCAGCAGCCAAGTGACAGAGGATGCAGATACGCAGTATTTT
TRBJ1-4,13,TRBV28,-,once,CASNGATNEKLFF,TGTGCCAGCAATGGGGCAACTAATGAAAAACTGTTTTTT
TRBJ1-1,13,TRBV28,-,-,CASGGAEVTEAFF,TGTGCCAGCGGTGGGGCCGAGGTCACTGAAGCTTTCTTT
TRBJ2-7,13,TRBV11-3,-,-,CASSLGTGSEQYF,TGTGCCAGCAGCTTAGGAACAGGCTCCGAGCAGTACTTC
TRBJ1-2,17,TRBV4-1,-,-,CASSQDRFQGLAYGYTF,TGCGCCAGCAGCCAAGATCGGTTCCAGGGGCTTGCCTATGGCTACACCTTC
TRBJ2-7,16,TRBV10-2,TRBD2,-,CASSESGSGSGYEQYF,TGCGCCAGCAGTGAGTCAGGGAGCGGGAGTGGCTACGAGCAGTACTTC
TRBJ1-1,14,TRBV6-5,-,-,CASSHTEGHTEAFF,TGTGCCAGCAGTCACACAGAAGGTCACACTGAAGCTTTCTTT
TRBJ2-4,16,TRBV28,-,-,CASSPPGLFAKNIQYF,TGTGCCAGCAGCCCACCTGGGCTTTTCGCCAAAAACATTCAGTACTTC
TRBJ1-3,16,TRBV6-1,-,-,CASSEPGQRPGNTIYF,TGTGCCAGCAGTGAACCCGGACAGCGGCCTGGAAACACCATATATTTT
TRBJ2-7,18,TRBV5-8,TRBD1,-,CASSLGTILTGKYYEQYF,TGTGCCAGCAGCTTGGGCACAATATTGACAGGGAAATACTACGAGCAGTACTTC
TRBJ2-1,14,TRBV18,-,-,CASEPTGLGNEQFF,TGTGCCAGCGAACCTACAGGGTTGGGCAATGAGCAGTTCTTC
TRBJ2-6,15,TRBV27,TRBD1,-,CASSQGGAGANVLTF,TGTGCCAGCAGTCAAGGGGGCGCTGGGGCCAACGTCCTGACTTTC
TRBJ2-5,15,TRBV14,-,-,CASSQDKLLSETQYF,TGTGCCAGCAGCCAAGATAAGCTACTCTCAGAGACCCAGTACTTC
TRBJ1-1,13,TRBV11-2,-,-,CASSWNTNTEAFF,TGTGCCAGCAGCTGGAACACTAACACTGAAGCTTTCTTT
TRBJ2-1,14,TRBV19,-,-,CASSTTRSYNEQFF,TGTGCCAGTTCGACTACCCGCTCCTACAATGAGCAGTTCTTC
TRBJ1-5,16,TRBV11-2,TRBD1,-,CASSLEGQGRDQPQHF,TGTGCCAGCAGCTTAGAGGGACAGGGTAGAGATCAGCCCCAGCATTTT
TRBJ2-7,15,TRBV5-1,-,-,CASSLAPGGVYEQYF,TGCGCCAGCAGCTTGGCCCCAGGCGGGGTTTACGAGCAGTACTTC
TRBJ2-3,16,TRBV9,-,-,CASSVGTGAYTDTQYF,TGTGCCAGCAGCGTAGGTACGGGGGCCTACACAGATACGCAGTATTTT
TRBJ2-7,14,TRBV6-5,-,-,CASSYSQGSYEQYF,TGTGCCAGCAGTTACTCTCAGGGTTCCTACGAGCAGTACTTC
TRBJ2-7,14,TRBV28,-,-,CASILGDGAYEQYF,TGTGCCAGCATCCTAGGGGACGGGGCCTACGAGCAGTACTTC
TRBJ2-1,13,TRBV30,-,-,CAWRQAPDGEQFF,TGTGCCTGGAGGCAGGCGCCAGACGGTGAGCAGTTCTTC
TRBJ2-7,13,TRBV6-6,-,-,CASASPPTREQYF,TGTGCCAGCGCGAGTCCACCTACTAGGGAGCAGTACTTC
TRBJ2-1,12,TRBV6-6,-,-,CASRHGENEQFF,TGTGCCAGCAGGCACGGAGAGAATGAGCAGTTCTTC
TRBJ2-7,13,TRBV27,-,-,CASSFRGLYEQYF,TGTGCCAGCAGTTTCCGGGGACTCTACGAGCAGTACTTC
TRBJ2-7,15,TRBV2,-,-,CASSPADILGYEQYF,TGTGCCAGCAGTCCGGCGGACATTTTAGGTTACGAGCAGTACTTC
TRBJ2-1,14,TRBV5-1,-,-,CASSPPADYNEQFF,TGCGCCAGCAGCCCGCCGGCGGACTACAATGAGCAGTTCTTC
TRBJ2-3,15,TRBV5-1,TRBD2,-,CASSFLAGGVDTQYF,TGCGCCAGCAGCTTTTTGGCGGGAGGCGTGGATACGCAGTATTTT
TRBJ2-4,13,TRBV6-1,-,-,CAIRVGPGDIQYF,TGTGCCATAAGGGTGGGCCCAGGGGACATTCAGTACTTC